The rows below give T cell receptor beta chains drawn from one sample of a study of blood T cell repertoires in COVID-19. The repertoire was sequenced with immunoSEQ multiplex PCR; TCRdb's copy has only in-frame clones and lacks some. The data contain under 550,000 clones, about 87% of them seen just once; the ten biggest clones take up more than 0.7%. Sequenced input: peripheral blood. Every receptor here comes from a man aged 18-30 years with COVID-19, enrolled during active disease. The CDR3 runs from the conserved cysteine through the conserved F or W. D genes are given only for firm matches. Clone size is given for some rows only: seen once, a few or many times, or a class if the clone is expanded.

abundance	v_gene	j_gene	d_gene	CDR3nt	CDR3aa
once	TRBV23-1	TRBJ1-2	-	TGCGCCAGCACACCTCCTTCAAGACAGCGAGTAGCTGACTATGGCTACACCTTC	CASTPPSRQRVADYGYTF
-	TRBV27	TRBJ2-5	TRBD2	TGTGCCAGCAGTCCCGGACTAGCTAGTTCAGAGACCCAGTACTTC	CASSPGLASSETQYF
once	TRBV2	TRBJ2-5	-	TGTGCCAGCACCAAAGACAGAATTCAAGAGACCCAGTACTTC	CASTKDRIQETQYF
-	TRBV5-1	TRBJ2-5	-	TGCGCCAGCAGCTTGGGAGGGAGGCCCTCACAAGAGACCCAGTACTTC	CASSLGGRPSQETQYF
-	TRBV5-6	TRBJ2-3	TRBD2	TGTGCCAGCAGCTCTAGCGGCAGCACAGATACGCAGTATTTT	CASSSSGSTDTQYF
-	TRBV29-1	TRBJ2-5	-	TGCAGCGTTATGGACCCGGGGCAAGAGACCCAGTACTTC	CSVMDPGQETQYF
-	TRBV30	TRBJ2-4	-	TGTGCCTGGTCCGGGGGCGGGGGAAGGAACATTCAGTACTTC	CAWSGGGGRNIQYF
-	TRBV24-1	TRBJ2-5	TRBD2	TGTGCCACCAGTGACAATAGCGGGAGGGCCAAATCGGAGACCCAGTACTTC	CATSDNSGRAKSETQYF
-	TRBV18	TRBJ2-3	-	TGTGCCAGCTCACTGAGGGGGGATACGCAGTATTTT	CASSLRGDTQYF
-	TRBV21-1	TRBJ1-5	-	TGTGCCAGCAGCAAAGTTAAGCCACGACCCCGCAGGGGTGACCAGCCCCAGCATTTT	CASSKVKPRPRRGDQPQHF
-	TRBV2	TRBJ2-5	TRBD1	TGTGCCAGCACGGCCGTGATTATACAGGGGACAGAGACCCAGTACTTC	CASTAVIIQGTETQYF
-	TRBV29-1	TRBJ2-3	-	TGCAGCGTTGAAGGTGTCACTAGGGCATATACGCAGTATTTT	CSVEGVTRAYTQYF
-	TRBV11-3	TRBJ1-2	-	TGTGCCAGCAGCTTAGATCGGGGAGGGGACTATGGCTACACCTTC	CASSLDRGGDYGYTF
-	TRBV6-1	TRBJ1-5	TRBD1	TGTGCCAGCAGTGAAGCCTTGACCGGGACAGGGGGTGGGAATCAGCCCCAGCATTTT	CASSEALTGTGGGNQPQHF
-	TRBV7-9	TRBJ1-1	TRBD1	TGTGCCAGCAGCCCCGGACAGGTGCCGGGTACTGAAGCTTTCTTT	CASSPGQVPGTEAFF
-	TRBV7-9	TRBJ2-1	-	TGTGCCAGCAGCTTAAGGGACTCCCGTAATGAGCAGTTCTTC	CASSLRDSRNEQFF
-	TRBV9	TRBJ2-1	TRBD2	TGTGCCAGCAGCCCTGGGGCTAGCGGGGCCTACTACAATGAGCAGTTCTTC	CASSPGASGAYYNEQFF
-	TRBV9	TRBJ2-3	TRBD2	TGTGCCAGCAGCAGCAGACTAGCGGAGCTTCCCACAGATACGCAGTATTTT	CASSSRLAELPTDTQYF
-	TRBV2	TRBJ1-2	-	TGTGCCAGCAGAGATGGAGGGTCTGACTCTCCTGGCTACACCTTC	CASRDGGSDSPGYTF
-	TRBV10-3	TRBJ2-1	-	TGTGCCATCAGTGATTCAGGGAAGAAAACAGTGGAGCAGTTCTTC	CAISDSGKKTVEQFF
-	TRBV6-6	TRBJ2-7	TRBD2	TGTGCCAGCAGTTACTCGGGGACCGGGGGGGTCGACGAGCAGTACTTC	CASSYSGTGGVDEQYF
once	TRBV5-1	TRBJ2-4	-	TGCGCCAGCAGCTTGGAGGGGCCCCCAGGAAACATTCAGTACTTC	CASSLEGPPGNIQYF
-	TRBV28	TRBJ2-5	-	TGTGCCAGCAGTTTATTATGGAGGGACCAAGAGACCCAGTACTTC	CASSLLWRDQETQYF
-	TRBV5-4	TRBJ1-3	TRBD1	TGTGCCAGCAGCCTTGACAGGGTACCAAACACCATATATTTT	CASSLDRVPNTIYF
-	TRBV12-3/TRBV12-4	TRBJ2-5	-	TGTGCCAGCAGGGGTGGGCAGCCTGCTACGTACTTC	CASRGGQPATYF
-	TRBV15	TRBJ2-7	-	TGTGCCACCCAGTTGGGGGGGCCATACGAGCAGTACTTC	CATQLGGPYEQYF
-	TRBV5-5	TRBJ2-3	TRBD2	TGTGCCAGCAGCTTACCGGGACTAGCGGGAGCGTTTACAGATACGCAGTATTTT	CASSLPGLAGAFTDTQYF
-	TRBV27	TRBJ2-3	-	TGTGCCAGCAGTTTTTCCCCCCGGGAGAGGGCCACAGATACGCAGTATTTT	CASSFSPRERATDTQYF
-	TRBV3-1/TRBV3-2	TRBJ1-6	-	TGTGCCACCTGGAGGGGGGGTAATTCACCCCTCCACTTT	CATWRGGNSPLHF
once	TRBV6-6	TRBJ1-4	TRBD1	TGTGCCAGCTCCTCCAAGGACAGGGGGAGTGAAAAACTGTTTTTT	CASSSKDRGSEKLFF
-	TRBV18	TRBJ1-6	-	TGTGCCAGCTCAACTACGAGGGATAATTCACCCCTCCACTTT	CASSTTRDNSPLHF
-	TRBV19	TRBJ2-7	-	TGTGCCAGTAGTCGGCAGGGCGTCCACGAGCAGTACTTC	CASSRQGVHEQYF
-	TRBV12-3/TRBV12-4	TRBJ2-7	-	TGTGCCAGCAGATCGGGACAAAATGTGCAGTACTTC	CASRSGQNVQYF
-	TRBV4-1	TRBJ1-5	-	TGCGCCAGCAGCCAAGTGGGCAGTAGCAATCAGCCCCAGCATTTT	CASSQVGSSNQPQHF